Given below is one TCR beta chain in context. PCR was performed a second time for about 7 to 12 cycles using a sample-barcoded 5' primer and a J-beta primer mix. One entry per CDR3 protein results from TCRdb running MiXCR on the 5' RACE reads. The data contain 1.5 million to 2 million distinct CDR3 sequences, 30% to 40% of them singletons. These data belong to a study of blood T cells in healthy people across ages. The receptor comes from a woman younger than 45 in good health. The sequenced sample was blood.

This CDR3 is CASCLRGGTEAFF. The DNA of the CDR3 is TGTGCCAGCTGTCTCAGGGGCGGAACTGAAGCTTTCTTT. The J gene is TRBJ1-1, the V gene TRBV27; D is perhaps TRBD1 (6 bases). Trimming took off 8 bases at V and 5 bases at J, with 15 bases between the two ends. CDR1 and CDR2 from the germline V gene are MNHEY and SMNVEV (reference sequence). This CDR3 spans 13 amino acids.